What follows is one T cell receptor (beta chain) and its context. Antigen: not known. This sample was taken from a study of T-cell memory formation after mild COVID-19. Study outcomes and limitations: Second-wave clones reaching peak frequency on day 37 lacked confirmed SARS-CoV-2 specificity. The study found balanced CD4/CD8 in clones contracting day 15 to 85 and a CD4+ lean in later expanders.

Constant-segment primers and 5'RACE yielded cDNA libraries for TCR alpha and TCR beta, each carrying sample barcodes and UMIs. TCRdb reprocessed the 5' RACE reads with MiXCR, giving one entry per CDR3 protein. The table lists hundreds of thousands of distinct CDR3 sequences, 15% to 20% of them singletons, with approximately 21% in the top ten. This receptor was taken from a man younger than 35 who had mild COVID-19 (a few samples of this study predate the infection). Cell type and time point are not known. The sample comprised PBMCs or a T cell subset sorted from them (not recorded which).

For the CDR3, the DNA is TGTGCCAGCTCACCAGGATCGAGCGGGGACTATGGCTACACCTTC. Translating it yields CASSPGSSGDYGYTF. The chain is built from TRBV18 and TRBJ1-2; no clear D gene. The V and J ends lost 2 bases and 3 bases respectively, with 13 bases between them. CDR1 and CDR2 from the germline V gene are KGHSH and LQKENI. The CDR3 extends over 15 amino acids.